Shown below are 17 T cell receptor beta chains from a single sample sequenced in a study of T-cell memory formation after mild COVID-19. Each CDR3 protein is one row after TCRdb ran MiXCR on the 5' RACE reads. The sample yields more than 9,500 distinct CDR3 sequences, roughly 15% seen once. The sequencing input was PBMCs or a T cell subset sorted from them (not recorded which). These receptors originate from a man aged 18 to 30 who had mild COVID-19 (a few samples of this study predate the infection). Cell type and time point are not known.

This clonotype was picked up a small number of times. A much larger clone differs by one base, so this may be a read error. The chain is built from TRBV7-9 and TRBJ2-5; the D gene is possibly TRBD2 (6 bases). V was shortened by 6 bases and J by 0 bases, with 14 bases between the two germline ends. CDR3 length: 15 amino acids. Germline-derived CDR1 and CDR2 are SEHNR and FQNEAQ (reference sequence). DNA of the CDR3: TGTGCCAGCAGACCGGGCGGGGCCTACCAAGAGACCCAGTACTTC. This gives the protein CASRPGGAYQETQYF.

This clonotype appeared many times. V and J are TRBV12-3 or TRBV12-4 and TRBJ2-5; weak D call: TRBD1 (5 bases). The CDR3 has 13 residues. V gave up 0 bases and J gave up 5 bases, with 7 bases separating them. CDR3 sequence: CASSLAQGETQYF. CDR3 bases: TGTGCCAGCAGTTTAGCGCAGGGCGAGACCCAGTACTTC.

This clonotype was observed many times. The V call is TRBV7-9, the J call TRBJ2-4; 7 nucleotides match TRBD2. The CDR3 spans 14 residues. Trimming at V came to 4 bases and at J to 8 bases, leaving 8 bases not matched to a gene. Germline V CDR1 and CDR2: SEHNR, FQNEAQ (reference sequence). In DNA, the CDR3 is TGTGCCAGCAGCTATCTAATGGCGGGGGACATTCAGTACTTC. It encodes CASSYLMAGDIQYF.

This clonotype showed up just a few times. This sequence joins TRBV7-2 and TRBJ2-2, with D unresolved. The CDR3 is 13 residues long. With 1 base removed from V and 7 bases from J, the gap between germline ends came to 7 bases. Looked up from germline, CDR1 is SGHTA and CDR2 is FQGNSA. The CDR3 sequence: CASSLGDGGELFF. The CDR3 DNA reads as TGTGCCAGCAGCTTAGGAGACGGCGGGGAGCTGTTTTTT.

The chain couples TRBV7-8 to TRBJ1-5, with unresolved D. The CDR3 length is 15 residues. The V end was cut by 5 bases, the J end by 0 bases, with 11 bases between. Germline CDR1 is SGHVS and CDR2 is FQNEAQ. The CDR3, as DNA: TGTGCCAGCAGCCCGAAGCCGGATAGCAATCAGCCCCAGCATTTT. Protein: CASSPKPDSNQPQHF.

This clonotype was counted many times. V gene TRBV7-9 combines with J gene TRBJ1-2; D possibly corresponds to TRBD1 (6 bases). Trimming removed 6 bases from V and 5 bases from J, with 22 bases in between. In germline, CDR1 is SEHNR, CDR2 FQNEAQ (reference sequence). This CDR3 comprises 16 residues. CDR3 DNA sequence: TGTGCCAGCAGTTGGAGAGGGGGGCTCGGTTTATATGGCTACACCTTC. This encodes CASSWRGGLGLYGYTF.

This clonotype was detected ten times or more. The J gene is TRBJ2-7, the V gene TRBV7-9; D is undetermined. The CDR3 has 15 residues. V was pared by 2 bases and J by 2 bases, with 13 bases between. Germline CDR1 reads SEHNR; CDR2 reads FQNEAQ (reference sequence). The CDR3 DNA is TGTGCCAGCAGCTTAAACACACGAACCCCCTACGAGCAGTACTTC. As protein: CASSLNTRTPYEQYF. The variable domain in full, with the rest retrieved from reference TRBV7-9 and TRBJ2-7, is DTGVSQNPRHKITKRGQNVTFRCDPISEHNRLYWYRQTLGQGPEFLTYFQNEAQLEKSRLLSDRFSAERPKGSFSTLEIQRTEQGDSAMYLCASSLNTRTPYEQYFGPGTRLTVT.

Many counts were recorded for this clonotype. This chain uses TRBV29-1 with TRBJ1-2, with D hard to call. Per the germline V gene, CDR1 is SQVTM and CDR2 is ANQGSEA. Trimming stripped 1 base from V and 7 bases from J, with 4 bases between. The CDR3 length is 10 residues. The CDR3 DNA is TGCAGCGTTGAAGTGTTTGGCTACACCTTC. Amino acid sequence: CSVEVFGYTF.

V gene TRBV6-5 combines with J gene TRBJ2-3; D uncertain. Germline V gene data show CDR1 as MNHEY and CDR2 as SVGAGI. The CDR3 extends over 13 amino acids. V was shortened by 5 bases and J by 0 bases, with 6 bases between the two germline ends. The CDR3 region has the DNA TGTGCCAGCAGTGATACTAGCACAGATACGCAGTATTTT. This translates into CASSDTSTDTQYF.

This clonotype occurred many times. The rearrangement uses TRBV7-2 and TRBJ2-5; 11 bases line up with TRBD2. Germline-derived CDR1 and CDR2 are SGHTA and FQGNSA. Unmatched junction bases numbered 4, after V lost 2 bases and J lost 5 bases. The CDR3 spans 15 residues. This CDR3 is CASSLTSGGGETQYF. CDR3 bases: TGTGCCAGCAGCTTAACTAGCGGGGGAGGTGAGACCCAGTACTTC.

This clonotype was found many times. The V gene is TRBV3-1, the J gene TRBJ2-1; D perhaps matches TRBD1 (5 bases). CDR1 is LGHDT, CDR2 YNNKEL, per germline (reference sequence). V lost 0 bases and J lost 2, with 14 bases in between. The CDR3 runs to 17 residues. The CDR3: CASSQDLRKGAYNEQFF. CDR3 DNA sequence: TGTGCCAGCAGCCAAGATCTTAGGAAAGGGGCCTACAATGAGCAGTTCTTC.

This clonotype was observed many times. V gene TRBV28 combines with J gene TRBJ1-6, with a weak D call TRBD1 (6 bases). Germline V gene lookup returns CDR1 MDHEN and CDR2 SYDVKM. This CDR3 has 14 residues. Trimming removed 2 bases at V and 10 bases at J, with 12 bases between. The CDR3 sequence: CASSLHREYSPLHF. CDR3 DNA sequence: TGTGCCAGCAGTTTACACAGGGAGTACTCACCCCTCCACTTT.

This clonotype was seen many times. V and J are TRBV6-2 or TRBV6-3 and TRBJ2-7, with D perhaps TRBD1 or TRBD2 (5 bases each). In germline, CDR1 is MNHEY, CDR2 SVGEGT. The V and J ends lost 6 bases and 3 bases respectively, with 18 bases between them. This CDR3 is 15 amino acids long. CDR3 amino acids: CASRHLGDLNYEQYF. The CDR3, as DNA: TGTGCCAGCAGACACCTAGGGGACCTTAACTACGAGCAGTACTTC.

This clonotype has a handful of counts. The rearrangement links TRBV19 to TRBJ2-7, with 8 bases aligning to TRBD1. V was pared by 6 bases and J by 7 bases, with 8 bases of the junction left unmatched. Germline values: CDR1 LNHDA, CDR2 SQIVND (reference sequence). The length of the CDR3 is 13 residues. CDR3 sequence: CASSRQGAEEQYF. CDR3 DNA sequence: TGTGCCAGTAGCCGCCAGGGGGCCGAAGAGCAGTACTTC.

In its sample, this clonotype was seen many times. The chain has TRBV20-1 and TRBJ1-2, with D possibly being TRBD1 (5 bases). The CDR3 is 13 residues long. Between the trimmed V and J ends, which lost 6 bases and 2 bases, there was a span of 13 bases. CDR1 is DFQATT and CDR2 is SNEGSKA in the germline V gene (reference sequence). CDR3 protein: CSASPPGNYGYTF. In nucleotides, the CDR3 is TGCAGTGCCTCTCCCCCAGGGAACTATGGCTACACCTTC.

This chain connects TRBV7-6 to TRBJ1-1; weak D call: TRBD1 (5 bases). The length of the CDR3 is 13 residues. The V gene lost 3 bases and the J gene lost 4 bases, with 9 bases spanning the gap. Germline assignment: CDR1 SGHVS and CDR2 FNYEAQ. The CDR3, as DNA: TGTGCCAGCAGCTTTTGGGACGGCACTGAAGCTTTCTTT. This encodes CASSFWDGTEAFF.

A few counts support this clonotype. The rearrangement joins TRBV6-5 to TRBJ1-5; TRBD1 matches 8 bases. CDR1 and CDR2 (germline): MNHEY, SVGAGI. The CDR3 is made up of 15 amino acids. Trimming took 5 bases from V and 5 from J; bases not matched to a gene: 8. The CDR3 DNA reads as TGTGCCAGCAGTCGGACAGGGTGGGGGGATCAGCCCCAGCATTTT. It specifies CASSRTGWGDQPQHF.